This TCR beta chain was obtained from a study of T cell responses to AZD1222 COVID-19 vaccine. As for this clone: Its antigen is unidentified.

V lost 5 bases and J 5 bases, leaving 13 bases between the germline ends. The CDR3 spans 13 residues. CDR1 is SGDLS, CDR2 YYNGEE, per germline. Regarding the study as a whole: There were repertoire samples only from the period after the peak T cell response. Only six or seven AZD1222 recipients were seropositive at baseline.

Profiled with immunoSEQ multiplex PCR; TCRdb holds only in-frame clones, not every one. Of some 180,000 clones in the sample, 92% are singletons; the top ten hold less than 1.5%. This material consisted of peripheral blood, taken on day 0 of AZD1222 vaccination. The clonotype was recovered from an adult in good health. This chain joins TRBV9 and TRBJ1-2; D unresolved. CDR3 nucleotides: TGTGCCAGCAGTCTAGGGTTGGCGTATGGCTACACCTTC. It specifies CASSLGLAYGYTF.